The 14 T cell receptor beta chains below come from one sample, sequenced in a study of early stage breast cancer tumors. TCRdb's copy holds only in-frame clones and misses some; the assay was immunoSEQ multiplex PCR. The repertoire holds 6,500 to 8,000 clones, with around 66% as singletons. Sample: normal breast tissue next to the tumor. These receptors came from a person in their fifties with breast cancer.

The chain combines TRBV2 with TRBJ2-5; 9 bases match TRBD2. Looked up from germline, CDR1 is SNHLY and CDR2 is FYNNEI. The CDR3 spans 14 residues. Trimming at V came to 7 bases and at J to 4 bases, leaving 7 bases not matched to a gene. The CDR3 region is CASMAGGRGETQYF. The CDR3 nucleotides are TGTGCCAGCATGGCAGGCGGGAGGGGAGAGACCCAGTACTTC.

In this sample, this clone turned up a few times. The genes are TRBV29-1 and TRBJ1-2; a weak D match, TRBD1 (6 bases). CDR3 length equals 17 residues. V gave up 0 bases and J gave up 2 bases, with 19 bases separating them. Germline-derived CDR1 and CDR2 are SQVTM and ANQGSEA. CDR3 bases: TGCAGCGTTGAAGATACATCTGCCGTGACAGGAAACTATGGCTACACCTTC. Translated, it gives CSVEDTSAVTGNYGYTF. Looking up the rest from reference TRBV29-1 and TRBJ1-2 gives the full variable domain: SAVISQKPSRDICQRGTSLTIQCQVDSQVTMMFWYRQQPGQSLTLIATANQGSEATYESGFVIDKFPISRPNLTFSTLTVSNMSPEDSSIYLCSVEDTSAVTGNYGYTFGSGTRLTVV.

The chain joins TRBV7-9 to TRBJ2-1, with 8 positions matching TRBD2. The V gene end was trimmed by 3 bases and the J gene end by 11 bases; junction bases not matched to a gene: 9. CDR3 length equals 14 residues. Germline V CDR1 and CDR2: SEHNR, FQNEAQ (reference sequence). The CDR3 sequence: CASSFREGPRKQFF. In DNA, the CDR3 is TGTGCCAGCAGCTTCCGGGAGGGCCCTCGGAAGCAGTTCTTC.

The chain carries TRBV6-1 and TRBJ2-6; D is ambiguous. V lost 4 bases to trimming and J lost 0 bases, with 7 bases between them. The CDR3 has 15 residues. Looked up from germline, CDR1 is MNHNS and CDR2 is SASEGT. The CDR3 here is CASSGRSSGANVLTF. The CDR3 region has the DNA TGTGCCAGCAGTGGACGTAGCTCTGGGGCCAACGTCCTGACTTTC.

The chain carries TRBV28 and TRBJ2-1; perhaps TRBD2 as D (5 bases). From germline, CDR1 is MDHEN and CDR2 SYDVKM. V was pared by 5 bases and J by 3 bases, with 17 bases between. The CDR3 consists of 16 residues. The chain's CDR3 is CASSPMSGNYYNEQFF. CDR3 bases: TGTGCCAGCAGTCCGATGAGCGGCAACTACTACAATGAGCAGTTCTTC.

This clone has a handful of counts. The chain couples TRBV19 to TRBJ1-2; 8 positions match TRBD1. The germline CDR1 and CDR2 sequences are LNHDA and SQIVND (reference sequence). J gave up 12 bases and V 5 bases, and 11 bases lay outside the gene matches. CDR3 length: 13 residues. The CDR3 sequence is CASSPRQGRTHTF. CDR3 DNA: TGTGCCAGTAGTCCGAGACAGGGGCGCACCCACACCTTC.

In its sample, this clone was seen once. The chain uses TRBV19 and TRBJ2-1; 7 positions match TRBD2. CDR1 and CDR2 from the germline V gene are LNHDA and SQIVND (reference sequence). This CDR3 is built from 14 residues. The V gene end was trimmed by 6 bases and the J gene end by 5 bases; junction bases not matched to a gene: 7. CDR3: CASRKIGTNNEQFF. The CDR3 bases are TGTGCCAGTAGAAAAATCGGGACTAACAATGAGCAGTTCTTC.

This chain links TRBV15 with TRBJ1-3; TRBD1 is a possible D gene (5 bases). The V end was cut by 3 bases, the J end by 0 bases, with 12 bases between. The CDR3 runs to 16 residues. Germline V lookup: CDR1 LNHNV, CDR2 YYDKDF (reference sequence). The CDR3 spells CATSRATGASGNTIYF. CDR3 DNA: TGTGCCACCAGCAGGGCAACAGGTGCCTCTGGAAACACCATATATTTT.

This clone was seen a handful of times. This sample includes further DNA sequences coding for the same CDR3. CDR3 sequence: CASSDWNEQFF. CDR3 nucleotide sequence: TGTGCCAGCAGTGACTGGAATGAGCAGTTCTTC. The genes are TRBV2 and TRBJ2-1; D unclear. The CDR3 totals 11 residues. The germline V gene encodes CDR1 SNHLY and CDR2 FYNNEI. Trimming took 3 bases from V and 7 from J, leaving 4 bases between them.

The rearrangement uses TRBV7-3 and TRBJ1-1, with 7 bases that match TRBD1. The CDR3 spans 15 residues. Per germline, CDR1 SGHTA and CDR2 FQGTGA. Trimming took 2 bases from V and 3 from J; bases not matched to a gene: 6. The CDR3 nucleotides are TGTGCCAGCAGCTTAGAGCGCCAGGGGGACACTGAAGCTTTCTTT. This codes for CASSLERQGDTEAFF.

The chain recombines TRBV11-2 with TRBJ1-1; possible D gene TRBD1, 6 bases. The germline V gene has CDR1 SGHAT and CDR2 FQNNGV. There are 15 residues in the CDR3. Trimming shortened V by 2 bases and J by 0 bases, and 10 bases separated the two germline ends. CDR3 bases: TGTGCCAGCAGCTTAACAGGGACTATGAACACTGAAGCTTTCTTT. As protein: CASSLTGTMNTEAFF.

This clone was detected once. This sequence joins TRBV5-8 and TRBJ2-3; unclear D gene. Germline CDR1 SGHTS, CDR2 YDEGEE. CDR3 length equals 16 residues. Trimming removed 1 base at V and 6 bases at J, with 18 bases between. CDR3 residues: CASSLPPAPGRDTQYF. CDR3 nucleotides: TGTGCCAGCAGCTTGCCCCCAGCGCCCGGCAGGGATACGCAGTATTTT.

The CDR3 DNA reads TGCGCCAGCAGTCAAACCGTTTACGGGACAGGGGGAAGGAATGAGCAGTTCTTC. Its protein product is CASSQTVYGTGGRNEQFF. The V call is TRBV23-1, the J call TRBJ2-1; 11 bases agree with TRBD1. TRBV23-1 is treated as an ORF (open reading frame) with a function not yet certain. The trim removed 2 bases at V and 7 bases at J, leaving 13 bases unmatched. The CDR3 covers 18 residues.

This clone has only a few counts. This chain joins TRBV9 and TRBJ2-7; TRBD2 aligns across 10 bases. The V gene's germline CDR1 is SGDLS and CDR2 YYNGEE. The CDR3 covers 17 residues. The V segment lost 3 bases and the J segment 0 bases; nucleotides outside the gene matches: 9. The CDR3 is CASSATSGISSSYEQYF. CDR3 nucleotide sequence: TGTGCCAGCAGCGCTACTAGCGGGATCTCCTCCTCCTACGAGCAGTACTTC.